These 5 T cell receptor beta chains originate from one sample sequenced in a study of shared clonotypes between healthy human individuals. The protocol was immunoSEQ multiplex PCR, while the TCRdb copy is restricted to in-frame clones and leaves out a portion. The profile shows a few million clones, more than 90% of them singletons. Sequencing was performed on naive CD4+ T cells sorted from blood. Stated subset: CD45RA+ positively selected. Receptors originate from a man between 18 and 29 years old in good health.

The J gene is TRBJ2-1, the V gene TRBV2; the D gene is possibly TRBD2 (8 bases). Per germline, CDR1 SNHLY and CDR2 FYNNEI. V gave up 1 base and J gave up 10 bases, with 17 bases separating them. The CDR3 runs to 15 residues. CDR3 DNA: TGTGCCAGCAGTGAAGATGATTTAGCGGGACAGGAGCAGTTCTTC. It is translated as CASSEDDLAGQEQFF.

V usage is TRBV28 and J usage is TRBJ2-2, with a weak D call TRBD1 (5 bases). V lost 3 bases to trimming and J lost 1 base, with 9 bases between them. Germline-derived CDR1 and CDR2 are MDHEN and SYDVKM. CDR3 size: 15 residues. CDR3 protein: CASSFLDRNTGELFF. The CDR3 DNA reads TGTGCCAGCAGTTTCCTTGACAGGAACACCGGGGAGCTGTTTTTT.

The chain has TRBV19 and TRBJ1-5; D is possibly TRBD1 (5 bases). The ends were cut back, 7 bases at V and 2 bases at J, with 21 bases in the middle. The CDR3 is made up of 17 amino acids. Germline V gene lookup returns CDR1 LNHDA and CDR2 SQIVND (reference sequence). CDR3 protein: CASNRGEGAVRNQPQHF. In nucleotides, the CDR3 is TGTGCCAGTAACCGGGGCGAGGGCGCAGTGCGCAATCAGCCCCAGCATTTT.

The rearrangement joins TRBV19 to TRBJ2-1; 12 bases line up with TRBD2. V trimming: 11 bases; J trimming: 6 bases; junction bases outside the gene matches: 23. From germline, CDR1 is LNHDA and CDR2 SQIVND (reference sequence). The CDR3 is 19 residues long. The CDR3 region is CAPPPTPTKTGLAGNEQFF. Written as DNA, the CDR3 is TGTGCCCCTCCCCCGACGCCCACAAAAACGGGACTAGCGGGCAATGAGCAGTTCTTC.

The J gene is TRBJ2-3, the V gene TRBV30; 10 nucleotides align to TRBD1. The CDR3 length is 14 residues. Trimming cost V 6 bases and J 4 bases; bases outside gene matches: 7. CDR1 and CDR2 (germline): GTSNPN, SVGIG (reference sequence). The CDR3 DNA sequence: TGTGCCTGCCGACAGGGGGCAGGGGCAGATACGCAGTATTTT. This encodes CACRQGAGADTQYF.